The T cell receptor beta chain under discussion was sequenced for a study of shared clonotypes between healthy human individuals. Study results and caveats: Sharing across four donors was highest in naive CD4 (roughly 5%) and lowest in memory CD8 (0.4%). Blood was the sole source, and tissue repertoires probably differ.

Clones were sequenced by immunoSEQ multiplex PCR, and TCRdb holds only the in-frame ones, with some missing. Seen here are roughly 2,000,000 clones, 93% observed once, and the top ten hold approximately 1.6%. Of note for this clone: Its antigen is as yet unknown.

Naivety among CD8 cells was defined by CD45RO negativity and positive CCR7 selection, thereby excluding terminally differentiated effector memory CD45RA+ cells. The study drew its donors from healthy HIV-negative adults without recent acute infections or vaccinations. The sequenced sample was naive CD8+ T cells from PBMCs. This TCR came from a man between 18 and 35 years old in good health. Some clones in this sample may be carry-over from other donors' samples.

This chain's CDR3 is CATRLRGSAYEQYF. CDR3 bases: TGTGCCACCCGACTCCGGGGGAGTGCCTACGAGCAGTACTTC. The chain has TRBV27 and TRBJ2-7; the D gene is possibly TRBD2 (6 bases). Germline CDR1 and CDR2: MNHEY and SMNVEV (reference sequence). CDR3 size: 14 residues. V was clipped by 10 bases and J by 2 bases, with 18 bases between them.